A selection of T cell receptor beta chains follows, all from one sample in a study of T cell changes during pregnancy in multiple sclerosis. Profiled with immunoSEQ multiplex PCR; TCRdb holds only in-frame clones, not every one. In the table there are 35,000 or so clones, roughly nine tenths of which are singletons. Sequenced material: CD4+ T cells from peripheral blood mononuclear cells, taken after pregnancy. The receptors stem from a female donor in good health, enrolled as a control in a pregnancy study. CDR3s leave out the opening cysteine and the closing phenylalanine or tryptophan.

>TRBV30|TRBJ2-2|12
AWVRQMNTGELF
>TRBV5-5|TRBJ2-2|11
ASSFRVTGELF
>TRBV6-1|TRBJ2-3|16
ASSQGWASGGWTDTQY
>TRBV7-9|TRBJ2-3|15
ASSYGGIEALPDTQY
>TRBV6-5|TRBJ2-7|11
ASSSRRVHEQY
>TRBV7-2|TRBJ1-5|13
ASSFDGGGNQPQH
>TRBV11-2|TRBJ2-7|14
ASSLETSGGLYEQY
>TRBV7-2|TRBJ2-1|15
ASSLQAGGVSYNEQF
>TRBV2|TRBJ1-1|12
ASRGDRGGTEAF
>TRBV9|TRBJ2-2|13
ASSVRLANTGELF
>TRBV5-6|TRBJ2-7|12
ASSTWDREYEQY
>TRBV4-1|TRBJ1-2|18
ASSQKRDPDRGPANYGYT
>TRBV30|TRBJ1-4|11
AWGGKRTEKLF
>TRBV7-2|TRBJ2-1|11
ASSPGSPGEQF
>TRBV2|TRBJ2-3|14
ASSRLARRGTDTQY
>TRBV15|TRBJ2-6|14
ATSRDFSSGANVLT
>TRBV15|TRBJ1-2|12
ATSRIGGGYGYT
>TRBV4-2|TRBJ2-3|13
ASSREARSRDTQY
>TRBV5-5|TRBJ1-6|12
ASTRGEGMSPLH
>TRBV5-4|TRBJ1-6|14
ASSLVGQGRNSPLH
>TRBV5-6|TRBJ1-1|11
ASSLAGGGTAF
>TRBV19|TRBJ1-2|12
ASSPLAGNYGYT
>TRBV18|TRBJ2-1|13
ASSPSSGGYNEQF
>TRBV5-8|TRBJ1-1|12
ASSLSGANTEAF
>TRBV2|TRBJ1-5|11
ASSQRDNQPQH
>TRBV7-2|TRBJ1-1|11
ASSSRRNTEAF
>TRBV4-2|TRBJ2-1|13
ASSQRGGGYNEQF
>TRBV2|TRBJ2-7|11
ASKRTETYEQY
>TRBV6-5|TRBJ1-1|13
ASIGRRVSNTEAF
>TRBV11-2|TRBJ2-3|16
ASSLGRVARGPTDTQY
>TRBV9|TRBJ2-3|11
ASSPYGGDTQY
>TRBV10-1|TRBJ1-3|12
ASSSQGSGNTIY
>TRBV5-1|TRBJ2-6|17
ASSLEGRVTSSGANVLT
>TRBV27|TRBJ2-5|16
ASSSRHIAGAAQETQY
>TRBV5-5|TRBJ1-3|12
ASSSTGNGNTIY
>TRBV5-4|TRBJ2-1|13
ASSQPGLARAEQF
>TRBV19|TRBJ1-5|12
ASSREGRGQPQH
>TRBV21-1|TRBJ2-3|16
ASSKVPLGTGGTDTQY
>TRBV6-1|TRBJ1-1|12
ASSERQGRAEAF
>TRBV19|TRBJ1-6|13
ASSLGQGVGSPLH
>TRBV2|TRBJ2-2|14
ASSGRDRGITGELF
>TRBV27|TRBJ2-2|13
ASSYMPLNTGELF
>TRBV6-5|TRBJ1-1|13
ASSLFSGPNTEAF
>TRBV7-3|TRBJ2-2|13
ASSLKSGGAGELF
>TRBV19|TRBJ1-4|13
ASSMARGINEKLF
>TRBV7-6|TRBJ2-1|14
ASSLTSGVSYNEQF
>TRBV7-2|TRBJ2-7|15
ASSTPWERGTRSEQY
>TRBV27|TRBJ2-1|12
ASSQQSSYNEQF
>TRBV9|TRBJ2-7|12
ATKPGGGTYEQY
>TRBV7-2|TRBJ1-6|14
ASRTGVQSYNSPLH
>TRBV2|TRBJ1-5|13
ASSDGSHSNQPQH
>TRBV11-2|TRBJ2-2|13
ASSLIFTSTGELF